The T cell receptor (beta chain) described here comes from a study of beta chain features in type 1 diabetes. In the study overall: Sorted cells, roughly 98,000,000 in number, were examined across all samples.

Reverse transcription of all isolated RNA meant that expressed TCRB transcripts were sequenced. Method: immunoSEQ multiplex PCR; TCRdb's copy keeps in-frame clones and lacks some. The data show over 300,000 clones, approximately 10% seen once. Findings and limits, study-wide: Significant though moderate, a shortening of TCRB CDR3s appeared in all four CD4+ subsets of Type 1 diabetes patients. Individuals with type 1 diabetes displayed fewer insertions and more deletions at VDJ junctions.

The table lists this clone with a few counts. What it recognizes is unknown. Germline V CDR1 and CDR2: SGHTA, FQGNSA. Deletions cut 6 bases from V and 0 bases from J, with 9 bases between. The CDR3 is 14 amino acids. The sequencing input was central memory CD4+ T cells from blood. The clonotype was recovered from a young man with type 1 diabetes. This chain uses TRBV7-2 with TRBJ1-3; D unresolved. CDR3 amino acids: CASRAGLSGNTIYF. The CDR3 region has the DNA TGTGCCAGCAGGGCAGGCCTCTCTGGAAACACCATATATTTT.